This T cell receptor (beta chain) was recovered during a study of a mutant IDH1 vaccine in newly diagnosed glioma. On the study more broadly: Following radiotherapy alone, or alongside temozolomide cycles, vaccination was started after an interval of 4-6 weeks. Visits V12 and V13 fell at weeks 35 and 47, respectively. Findings and caveats of the study: Apparently, pseudoprogression bore no relation to changes among the top peripheral T cell clonotypes.

Comment on this clone: The antigen is unknown. Mismatch with germline at one junction end may stem from a read error.

The sample's time point: week 47, end of study. Every vaccine dose comprised 300 ug of mutant IDH1 20-mer peptide plus topical imiquimod. Each patient was administered eight vaccinations, scheduled in weeks 1, 3, 5, 7, 11, 15, 19 and 23. Clones were sequenced by immunoSEQ multiplex PCR, and TCRdb holds only the in-frame ones, with some missing. The sample comprises tens of thousands of clones, approximately 80% of which are singletons, and around 5.3% rests with the top ten. Germline CDR1 reads SQVTM; CDR2 reads ANQGSEA. The length of the CDR3 is 14 residues. The sample was PBMCs, taken from a glioma patient whose treatment included an IDH1 peptide vaccine. This rearrangement joins TRBV29-1 to TRBJ2-1, with D tentatively TRBD2 (6 bases). This clonotype was sampled from a man aged 40-55 years with glioma. This chain's CDR3 is CSVDPGGAYSEQFF. The CDR3 DNA reads TGCAGCGTTGACCCTGGCGGGGCCTACAGTGAGCAGTTCTTC.